This section outlines one T cell receptor beta chain sequence together with its context. Antigen: not known. This entry comes from a study of vaccination and CD4 T cells after COVID-19. An Oncomine TCR Beta short-read assay was used to sequence the DNA from cultured CD4+ T cells. DNA came from CD4+ T cells after culture. TCRdb redid the calling of the PCR reads with MiXCR, one entry per CDR3 protein. The sample includes about 9,500 distinct CDR3 sequences, about a third of them seen just once. Germline V gives CDR1 SGHNT, CDR2 YYREEE (reference sequence). V lost 4 bases and J lost 5, with 15 bases in between. The CDR3 runs to 15 residues. Treatment denoted: approximately nine-day PBMC culture with coronavirus spike peptide pools or control peptides (ViraFEST assay). Researchers collected the unexposed donor's CD4+ T cells before the COVID-19 pandemic (2011-2018). The ViraFEST method relied on peptide pools to expand antigen-specific T cells, followed by TCR sequencing.

Input material: CD4+ T cells from blood, cultured in vitro. The chain carries TRBV5-4 and TRBJ2-2; possibly TRBD1 or TRBD2 for D (5 bases each). The sequence derives from a human donor in good health. The CDR3 loop reads CASSPTGPSTGELFF. The CDR3 nucleotides are TGTGCCAGCAGCCCGACGGGACCCTCGACCGGGGAGCTGTTTTTT.